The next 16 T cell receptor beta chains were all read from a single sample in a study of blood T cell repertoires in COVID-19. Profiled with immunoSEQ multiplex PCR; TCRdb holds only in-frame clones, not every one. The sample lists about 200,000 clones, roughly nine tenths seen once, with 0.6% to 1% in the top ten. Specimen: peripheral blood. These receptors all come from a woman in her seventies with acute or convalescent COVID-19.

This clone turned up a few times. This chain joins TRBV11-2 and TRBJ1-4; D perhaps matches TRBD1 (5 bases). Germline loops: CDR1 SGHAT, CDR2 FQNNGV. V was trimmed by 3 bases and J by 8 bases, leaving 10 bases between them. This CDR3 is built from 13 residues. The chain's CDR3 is CASSFRGREKLFF. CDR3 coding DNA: TGTGCCAGCAGCTTTAGGGGCAGGGAAAAACTGTTTTTT. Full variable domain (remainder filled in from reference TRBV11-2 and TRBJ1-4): EAGVAQSPRYKIIEKRQSVAFWCNPISGHATLYWYQQILGQGPKLLIQFQNNGVVDDSQLPKDRFSAERLKGVDSTLKIQPAKLEDSAVYLCASSFRGREKLFFGSGTQLSVL.

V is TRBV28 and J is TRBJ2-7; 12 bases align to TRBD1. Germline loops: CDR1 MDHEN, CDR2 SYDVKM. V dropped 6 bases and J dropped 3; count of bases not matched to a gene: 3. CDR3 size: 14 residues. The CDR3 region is CASRGQGAFYEQYF. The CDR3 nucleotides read TGTGCCAGCAGGGGACAGGGGGCTTTCTACGAGCAGTACTTC.

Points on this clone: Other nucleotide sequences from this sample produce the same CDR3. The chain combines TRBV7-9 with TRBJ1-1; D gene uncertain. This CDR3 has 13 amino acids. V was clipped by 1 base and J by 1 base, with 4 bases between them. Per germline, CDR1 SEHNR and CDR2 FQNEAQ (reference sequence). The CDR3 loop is CASSLVANTEAFF. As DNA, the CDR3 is TGTGCCAGCAGCTTAGTGGCGAACACTGAAGCTTTCTTT.

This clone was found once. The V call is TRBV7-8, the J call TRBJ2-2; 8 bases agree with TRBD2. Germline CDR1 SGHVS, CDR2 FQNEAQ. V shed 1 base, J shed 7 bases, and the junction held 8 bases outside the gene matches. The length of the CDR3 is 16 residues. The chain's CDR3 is CASSLEVGRAVGELFF. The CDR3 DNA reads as TGTGCCAGCAGCTTAGAGGTCGGGAGGGCCGTCGGGGAGCTGTTTTTT.

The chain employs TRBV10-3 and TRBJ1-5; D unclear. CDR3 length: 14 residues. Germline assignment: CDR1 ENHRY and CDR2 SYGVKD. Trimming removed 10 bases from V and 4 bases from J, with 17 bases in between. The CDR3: CATQQEGTNQPQHF. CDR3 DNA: TGTGCCACCCAGCAAGAGGGAACGAATCAGCCCCAGCATTTT.

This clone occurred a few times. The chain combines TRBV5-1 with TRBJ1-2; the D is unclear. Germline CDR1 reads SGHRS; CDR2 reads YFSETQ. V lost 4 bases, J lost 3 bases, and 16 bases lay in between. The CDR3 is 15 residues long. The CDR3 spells CASSVNTVQDYGYTF. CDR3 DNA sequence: TGCGCCAGCAGCGTAAACACAGTGCAAGACTATGGCTACACCTTC.

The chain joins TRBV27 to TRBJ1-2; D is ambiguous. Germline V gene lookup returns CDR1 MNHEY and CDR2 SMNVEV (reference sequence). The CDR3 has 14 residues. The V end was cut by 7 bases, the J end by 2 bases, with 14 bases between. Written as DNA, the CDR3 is TGTGCCAGCACCTACCGCCGGGGAAACTATGGCTACACCTTC. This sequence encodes CASTYRRGNYGYTF.

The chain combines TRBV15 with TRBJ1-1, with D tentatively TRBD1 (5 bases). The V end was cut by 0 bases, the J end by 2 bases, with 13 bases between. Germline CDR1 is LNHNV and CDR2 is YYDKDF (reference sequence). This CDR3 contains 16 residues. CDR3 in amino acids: CATSRERNRPNTEAFF. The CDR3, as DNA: TGTGCCACCAGCAGAGAGAGGAACAGGCCTAACACTGAAGCTTTCTTT.

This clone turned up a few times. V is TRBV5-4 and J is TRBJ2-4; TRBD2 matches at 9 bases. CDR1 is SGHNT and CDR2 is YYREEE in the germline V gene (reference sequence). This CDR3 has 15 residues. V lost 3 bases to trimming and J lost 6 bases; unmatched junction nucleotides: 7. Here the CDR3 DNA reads TGTGCCAGCAGCTCAGGAGGCGGGGGGGTAAACATTCAGTACTTC. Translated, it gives CASSSGGGGVNIQYF.

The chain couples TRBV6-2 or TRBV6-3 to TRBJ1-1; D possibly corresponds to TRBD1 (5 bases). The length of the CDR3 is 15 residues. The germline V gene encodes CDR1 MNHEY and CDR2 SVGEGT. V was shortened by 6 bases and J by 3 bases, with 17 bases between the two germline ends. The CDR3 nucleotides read TGTGCCAGCAGCCGACCCCTGCTCAGGGACACTGAAGCTTTCTTT. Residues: CASSRPLLRDTEAFF.

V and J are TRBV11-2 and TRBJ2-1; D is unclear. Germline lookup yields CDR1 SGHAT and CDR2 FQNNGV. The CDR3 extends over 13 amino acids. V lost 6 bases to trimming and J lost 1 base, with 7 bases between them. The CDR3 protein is CASRARSYNEQFF. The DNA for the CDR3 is TGTGCCAGCAGGGCGCGGTCCTACAATGAGCAGTTCTTC.

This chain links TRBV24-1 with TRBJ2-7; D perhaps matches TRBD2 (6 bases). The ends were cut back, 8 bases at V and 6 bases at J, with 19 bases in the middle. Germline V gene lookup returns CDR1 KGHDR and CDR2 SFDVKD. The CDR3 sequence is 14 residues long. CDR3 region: CATILRRESGEQYF. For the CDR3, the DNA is TGTGCCACCATCCTTCGGAGGGAGTCGGGCGAGCAGTACTTC.

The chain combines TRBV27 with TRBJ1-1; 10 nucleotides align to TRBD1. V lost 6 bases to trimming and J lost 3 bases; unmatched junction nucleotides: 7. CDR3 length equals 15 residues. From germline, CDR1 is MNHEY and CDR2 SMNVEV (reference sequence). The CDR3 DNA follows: TGTGCCAGCAGCAAAGACAGGGGGCTGGACACTGAAGCTTTCTTT. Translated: CASSKDRGLDTEAFF.

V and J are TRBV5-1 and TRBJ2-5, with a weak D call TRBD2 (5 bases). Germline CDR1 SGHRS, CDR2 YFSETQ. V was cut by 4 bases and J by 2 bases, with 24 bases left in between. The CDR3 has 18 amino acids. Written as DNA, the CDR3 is TGCGCCAGCAGCCGACAAGGGCCCCAGATGACTAAACAAGAGACCCAGTACTTC. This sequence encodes CASSRQGPQMTKQETQYF.

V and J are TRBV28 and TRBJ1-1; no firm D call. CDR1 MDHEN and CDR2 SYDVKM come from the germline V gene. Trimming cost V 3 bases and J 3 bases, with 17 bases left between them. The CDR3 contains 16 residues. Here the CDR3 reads CASSFLLPEAYTEAFF. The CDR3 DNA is TGTGCCAGCAGTTTCCTTCTCCCTGAGGCTTACACTGAAGCTTTCTTT.

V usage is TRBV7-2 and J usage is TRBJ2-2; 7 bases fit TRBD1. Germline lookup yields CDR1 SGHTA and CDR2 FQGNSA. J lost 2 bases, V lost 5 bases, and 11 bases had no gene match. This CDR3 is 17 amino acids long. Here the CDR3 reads CASSRQRGQPNTGELFF. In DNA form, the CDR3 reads TGTGCCAGCAGCCGGCAGAGGGGGCAACCAAACACCGGGGAGCTGTTTTTT.